This is a list of T cell receptor beta chains from one sample in a study of control samples from healthy donors and cancer patients. The assay was immunoSEQ multiplex PCR, and TCRdb's table has in-frame clones only and misses some. The data show around 82,000 clones, with around nine tenths seen just once and under 7.5% held by the top ten. Sequencing was carried out using blood. These receptor sequences come from a man aged 50-60 years in good health. CDR3s include the opening cysteine and the closing phenylalanine or tryptophan. Fields, in order: V gene, J gene, clone size, D gene, CDR3 DNA, CDR3 protein. D genes are given only for firm matches. Not all rows give a size; the values are once, few, many and, for expanded clones, a class.

TRBV6-6	TRBJ2-6	-	-	TGTGCCAGCACCCATGTGGACTCTGGGGCCAACGTCCTGACTTTC	CASTHVDSGANVLTF
TRBV2	TRBJ2-3	-	TRBD2	TGTGCCAGCAGTGAAATATCGGTAGCGGGGGGGGCGGTAGATACGCAGTATTTT	CASSEISVAGGAVDTQYF
TRBV20-1	TRBJ1-1	-	-	TGCAGTGCTAGACTCAGCCCAAAAGCTTTCTTT	CSARLSPKAFF
TRBV10-2	TRBJ2-1	-	-	TGCGCCAGCAGTGCCCCTGGGACACCCGACAATGAGCAGTTCTTC	CASSAPGTPDNEQFF
TRBV1	TRBJ1-5	-	-	TGCACCAGCAGCCACATTAGCAATCAGCCCCAGCATTTT	CTSSHISNQPQHF
TRBV11-2	TRBJ2-3	-	TRBD2	TGTGCCAGCAGCCGAACTAGCGGGGGGGCTGGAGATACGCAGTATTTT	CASSRTSGGAGDTQYF
TRBV10-3	TRBJ1-2	-	-	TGTGCCATCAGTGAAGCAGGGAGCTATGGCTACACCTTC	CAISEAGSYGYTF
TRBV30	TRBJ1-2	-	-	TGTGCCTGGAGTTACGGAGACTATGGCTACACCTTC	CAWSYGDYGYTF
TRBV6-4	TRBJ1-4	-	-	TGTGCCAGCAGTGACTCCATGATCGTGCAGGGGAGACTGTTTTTT	CASSDSMIVQGRLFF
TRBV11-3	TRBJ1-2	-	TRBD1	TGTGCCAGCAGCTCGCGGACAGGGGAAGGCTACACCTTC	CASSSRTGEGYTF
TRBV3-1/TRBV3-2	TRBJ2-7	-	-	TGTGCCAGCAGCCAATGGGAGACAAATTACGAGCAGTACTTC	CASSQWETNYEQYF
TRBV3-1/TRBV3-2	TRBJ1-6	-	-	TGTGCCAGCAGCCAGGGCCGGGATTTTAATTCACCCCTCCACTTT	CASSQGRDFNSPLHF
TRBV27	TRBJ2-3	-	-	TGTGCCAGCAGTTTAGCCGCTAGCACAGATACGCAGTATTTT	CASSLAASTDTQYF
TRBV5-4	TRBJ2-4	-	-	TGTGCCAGCAGCCTCAGACAGGGAGGGGACATTCAGTACTTC	CASSLRQGGDIQYF
TRBV4-1	TRBJ1-5	-	-	TGCGCCAGCAGCCAAGAGAGCTTAGAGAGATATAGCAATCAGCCCCAGCATTTT	CASSQESLERYSNQPQHF
TRBV30	TRBJ1-3	-	-	TGTGCCTTTTTGGGGTCTGGAAACACCATATATTTT	CAFLGSGNTIYF
TRBV7-8	TRBJ2-1	-	TRBD2	TGTGCCAGCAGCGCGGGACTAGCGGGGGGTGTGGGGAATGAGCAGTTCTTC	CASSAGLAGGVGNEQFF
TRBV15	TRBJ1-6	-	-	TGTGCCACCAGCAGAGTCGGGGGTAATTCACCCCTCCACTTT	CATSRVGGNSPLHF
TRBV4-2	TRBJ2-7	-	TRBD2	TGTGCCAGCAGCCAAGACCCGAGCGGGGGTGACTCCTACGAGCAGTACTTC	CASSQDPSGGDSYEQYF
TRBV5-1	TRBJ2-3	-	TRBD2	TGCGCCAGCAGTCGGGGGACTAGCGGGTTCGCAGATACGCAGTATTTT	CASSRGTSGFADTQYF
TRBV7-2	TRBJ2-7	-	-	TGTGCCAGCAGCTCGCGGTCTTACTACGAGCAGTACTTC	CASSSRSYYEQYF
TRBV16	TRBJ1-1	-	-	TGTGCCAGCAGCCAGTCTAGGATGAACACTGAAGCTTTCTTT	CASSQSRMNTEAFF
TRBV6-2/TRBV6-3	TRBJ2-7	-	-	TGTGCCAGCAGCGCGACTCGTGGGTACTACGAGCAGTACTTC	CASSATRGYYEQYF
TRBV6-6	TRBJ2-7	-	-	TGTGCCAGCAGTTACGAAGTAACCTACGAGCAGTACTTC	CASSYEVTYEQYF
TRBV9	TRBJ1-2	-	-	TGTGCCAGCAGCACCGAACAGCGCACCTATGGCTACACCTTC	CASSTEQRTYGYTF
TRBV19	TRBJ1-2	once	-	TGTGCCAGTAGTATTGGACAGAATTCTGTCTATGGCTACACCTTC	CASSIGQNSVYGYTF
TRBV11-2	TRBJ1-4	-	TRBD1	TGTGCCAGCAGCACTGGGACAGGGGGGACTAATGAAAAACTGTTTTTT	CASSTGTGGTNEKLFF
TRBV7-2	TRBJ2-7	-	-	TGTGCCAGCAGCTTAAGATCTGGGGTCGGCTACGAGCAGTACTTC	CASSLRSGVGYEQYF
TRBV18	TRBJ1-2	-	TRBD1	TGTGCCAGCTCAATTGGAGTGGCAGGGGGCGACGGCTATGGCTACACCTTC	CASSIGVAGGDGYGYTF
TRBV5-8	TRBJ2-3	-	TRBD1	TGTGCCAGCAGCTTAATGAGACAGGGTACGCAGTATTTT	CASSLMRQGTQYF
TRBV7-6	TRBJ1-1	-	-	TGTGCCAGCAGCCCAACCAACAGGGACGGGACTGAAGCTTTCTTT	CASSPTNRDGTEAFF
TRBV7-2	TRBJ1-2	-	-	TGTGCCAGCAGCTTAGGGGCAGGGTTGAACTATGGCTACACCTTC	CASSLGAGLNYGYTF
TRBV6-5	TRBJ1-4	-	-	TGTGCCAGCGGTCCAGGGACTACTAATGAAAAACTGTTTTTT	CASGPGTTNEKLFF